This TCR beta chain is from a study of Graves' ophthalmopathy and Graves' hyperthyroidism (dated by TCRdb to about 2018). With regard to the full study: Peripheral blood was collected at initial diagnosis, before any treatment. An independent validation cohort comprised roughly 20 hyperthyroidism patients and 15 to 17 patients who later progressed from hyperthyroidism to ophthalmopathy. In total, some 140 blood samples were TCR-sequenced: approximately 40 ophthalmopathy, 75 hyperthyroidism and roughly 17 hyperthyroidism-to-ophthalmopathy patients. A discovery set of 95 to 100 patients (43 ophthalmopathy, about 59 stable hyperthyroidism) was enrolled to explore V-J signatures distinguishing ophthalmopathy from hyperthyroidism. Following sample collection, hyperthyroidism patients were given methimazole at a starting dose of 30 mg daily, and ophthalmopathy patients were given high-dose intravenous methylprednisolone. The study used TCR beta repertoire signatures to distinguish Graves' ophthalmopathy from Graves' hyperthyroidism and to predict progression to ophthalmopathy. In five to seven hyperthyroidism patients, T-cell repertoires of thyroid tissue and blood were compared. Study-wide conclusions, independent of this receptor: The 13-signature model separated ophthalmopathy from stable hyperthyroidism with approximately 85% sensitivity and 81.08% specificity in cross-validation, and 80%/75% in the test set. In validation, the model predicted ophthalmopathy progression with 70.59% sensitivity and roughly 72% specificity; some 13 predicted patients were CT-confirmed with GO in a median of roughly 6.8 months. No statistical method was used to set the sample size in advance, and the investigators knew which group each participant was assigned to. Most expanded thyroid clonotypes with a frequency above 0.001 also appeared in blood, which suggests that blood repertoires may reflect the immune response in the thyroid.

Germline trimming amounts to 6 bases on V and 3 bases on J, with 9 as the count of junction bases outside the gene matches. The CDR1 and CDR2 encoded by the germline V gene (reference sequence) are SEHNR and FQNEAQ. The CDR3 goes from the cysteine to the phenylalanine over 15 residues. The only DNA kept is the CDR3, 45 bases in frame from the first base. For repertoire sequencing, TCR beta CDR3 regions were amplified from RNA transcripts. HTBI primers and the Qiagen OneStep RT-PCR kit were used in a first-round RT-PCR, which was followed by a second-round multiplex PCR, size selection and purification. Libraries were sequenced paired-end with 100 bp reads on an Illumina HiSeq2000. For the original study's pipeline: SOAPnuke was used to process the reads, removing any read that contained adapters or uncalled bases, had a mean Phred below 15, or lacked an exact match to the constant primer or identifier. COPE v1.2.5 was used to merge high-quality paired reads. Unique nucleotide sequences were defined as clonotypes and aligned to IMGT TRB V, D and J references using MiTCR v1.1. Only V-J combinations with frequency above 0.0001 were analysed, covering over 99% of repertoires. A TCR clonal expansion and chaos score per V-J combination was defined as the ratio of F50 clonal expansion to chaos observed in the TCRdist matrix. Features were reduced by Welch's t-statistics and random forest to over ten V-J combinations, which fed a naive Bayes classifier. The similarity between thyroid and blood repertoires was quantified using the Morisita-Horn index. The public reads were quality trimmed at Q25 with fastp and then assembled into clones with MiXCR by TCRdb, keeping productive beta chains. Merged by CDR3 protein, the rows form single entries marked with the most common genes and DNA. V and J calls and clone size were set by TCRdb, not the authors. The sample table holds 500,000 to 800,000 distinct CDR3 sequences, of which more than 40% were seen once. Of the sample, over 2.5% falls within the top ten clones.

Many counts were recorded for this clonotype. What this receptor recognizes is not known. No much larger clone exists at a distance of one base, and base qualities are not known. Ophthalmopathy patients had moderately to severely active disease, Clinical Activity Score of at least 3, NOSPECS grade of at least 4, and disease duration under 3 months. Patients with other autoimmune diseases, uncontrolled infections, pregnancy or lactation were excluded from the study. Clinical symptoms, serum thyroxine, TRAb, thyroid ultrasound and orbital computed tomography were used for diagnosis. PBMCs were isolated from about 9.1 ml of fresh peripheral blood by Ficoll-Paque density gradient centrifugation. Trizol reagent was used to extract the total RNA, and its quality was then checked on an Agilent 2100 Bioanalyzer.

The chain uses TRBV7-9 and TRBJ1-1, with 8 junctional bases fitting TRBD1. Sequences were obtained from peripheral blood. The TCR sequence derives from an adult man with Graves' ophthalmopathy. The CDR3 loop reads CASRPDRGKDTEAFF. The bases read TGTGCCAGCAGACCCGACAGGGGAAAGGACACTGAAGCTTTCTTT. Outside the CDR3, residues come from the reference TRBV7-9 and TRBJ1-1 proteins, so the full variable domain is: DTGVSQNPRHKITKRGQNVTFRCDPISEHNRLYWYRQTLGQGPEFLTYFQNEAQLEKSRLLSDRFSAERPKGSFSTLEIQRTEQGDSAMYLCASRPDRGKDTEAFFGQGTRLTVV.